This entry describes one T cell receptor beta chain. What this receptor recognizes is not known. Base qualities are not recorded, but no much larger clone differs from it by a single base. This record comes from a study of technical replicates of blood from a handful of donors (dated by TCRdb to about 2017). The protocol used for the library was the immunoSEQ multiplex PCR assay. Imported from immuneACCESS, the table was reduced by TCRdb to in-frame sequences with V and J called. These copies leave out some clones; in studies compared against another copy, an unresolved V gene accounts for under half, and the cause of the remainder is not known. In this sample the table shows approximately 58,000 clones, approximately 86% of which occur a single time. The ten largest clones capture approximately 4.7% of the sample. The CDR3, from cysteine to phenylalanine, totals 16 residues. The sequence is cut down to CDR3 DNA, 48 bases in frame from base 1. The germline V gene (reference sequence) gives CDR1 as SGHNT and CDR2 as YYREEE. The junction shows trimming of 3 bases on V and 4 bases on J, and the gene matches do not reach 5 bases of it.

This clonotype was obtained from a human donor in good health. Some clones in this sample may be carry-over from other donors' samples. Sequencing used PBMCs. In this chain, TRBV5-4 is recombined with TRBJ2-7, with 15 bases aligning to TRBD2. The DNA is TGTGCCAGCAGCTCCTACGGACTAGCGGGAGGGTACGAGCAGTACTTC. This sequence encodes CASSSYGLAGGYEQYF.